What follows are 28 T cell receptor beta chains derived from one specimen sequenced in a study of cytomegalovirus exposure and HLA in healthy donors. Both 60 Vbeta primers and 13 Jbeta primers went into the PCR. The data were produced by immunoSEQ multiplex PCR, yet TCRdb's version contains in-frame clones alone and is incomplete. The top ten hold approximately 3.6% of the sample, which has fewer than 200,000 clones, roughly 80% seen once. Material: PBMCs. These receptors were taken from a man in his forties in good health and CMV-seropositive.

This clone has just a few counts. Other DNA sequences from this sample encode an identical CDR3 as well. V and J are TRBV9 and TRBJ1-1; D uncertain. From germline, CDR1 is SGDLS and CDR2 YYNGEE. This CDR3 has 13 amino acids. With 2 bases removed from V and 0 bases from J, the gap between germline ends came to 5 bases. The CDR3 here is CASSVQMNTEAFF. As DNA, the CDR3 is TGTGCCAGCAGCGTCCAGATGAACACTGAAGCTTTCTTT.

The J gene is TRBJ2-3, the V gene TRBV5-6; D uncertain. CDR3 length equals 13 residues. Per the germline V gene, CDR1 is SGHDT and CDR2 is YYEEEE. V was pared by 4 bases and J by 2 bases, with 8 bases between. CDR3 sequence reads: CASSLRPTDTQYF. The CDR3 region has the DNA TGTGCCAGCAGCCTGCGCCCCACAGATACGCAGTATTTT.

The CDR3 DNA is TGTGCCATCAGTGAGGAGGGGGCGGGTACGCAGTATTTT. Protein product: CAISEEGAGTQYF. The V and J genes are TRBV10-3 and TRBJ2-3, with 7 bases that match TRBD1. V was pared by 2 bases and J by 8 bases, with 4 bases of the junction left unmatched. Looked up from germline, CDR1 is ENHRY and CDR2 is SYGVKD. CDR3 size: 13 residues.

The V gene is TRBV28, the J gene TRBJ1-1; D may be TRBD1 (5 bases). Germline CDR1 and CDR2: MDHEN and SYDVKM. V lost 6 bases and J 1 base, leaving 21 bases between the germline ends. This CDR3 is built from 17 residues. The CDR3 DNA follows: TGTGCCAGCAGAAGGTTGGGCGGGAAGGGGCAGAACACTGAAGCTTTCTTT. Its translation is CASRRLGGKGQNTEAFF.

V and J are TRBV5-6 and TRBJ2-3; TRBD2 is a possible D gene (5 bases). The CDR3 contains 14 residues. CDR1 is SGHDT and CDR2 is YYEEEE in the germline V gene. V shed 0 bases and J shed 4 bases, with 9 bases lying between them. CDR3 region: CASSLAYGADTQYF. CDR3 bases: TGTGCCAGCAGCTTGGCCTACGGGGCAGATACGCAGTATTTT.

The rearrangement uses TRBV10-3 and TRBJ2-3, with TRBD2 matching 8 bases. Germline CDR1 ENHRY, CDR2 SYGVKD. Trimming at V came to 6 bases and at J to 6 bases, leaving 11 bases not matched to a gene. CDR3 length equals 15 residues. The CDR3 DNA follows: TGTGCCATCAGAGGAGCGGGAGTGACTGTTGATACGCAGTATTTT. Protein: CAIRGAGVTVDTQYF.

In this sample, this clone turned up once. The rearrangement links TRBV5-4 to TRBJ2-5; TRBD1 agrees at 8 bases. From germline, CDR1 is SGHNT and CDR2 YYREEE (reference sequence). J gave up 1 base and V 2 bases, and 4 bases lay outside the gene matches. The CDR3 spans 15 residues. As DNA, the CDR3 is TGTGCCAGCAGCTTTGGACAGGGCCTCCAAGAGACCCAGTACTTC. It translates to CASSFGQGLQETQYF.

This chain connects TRBV5-6 to TRBJ2-7; 8 bases map to TRBD2. CDR1 and CDR2 from the germline V gene are SGHDT and YYEEEE. This CDR3 comprises 15 residues. Losses at the gene ends were 3 bases for V and 3 bases for J; bases not matched to a gene: 8. Here the CDR3 reads CASSSAIAGHYEQYF. CDR3 in DNA: TGTGCCAGCAGCTCCGCAATAGCGGGGCACTACGAGCAGTACTTC. The whole variable domain, filled in from reference TRBV5-6 and TRBJ2-7, reads DAGVTQSPTHLIKTRGQQVTLRCSPKSGHDTVSWYQQALGQGPQFIFQYYEEEERQRGNFPDRFSGHQFPNYSSELNVNALLLGDSALYLCASSSAIAGHYEQYFGPGTRLTVT.

This clone occurred a few times. The CDR3 sequence is CATGGTDTQYF. CDR3 in DNA: TGCGCCACCGGAGGGACAGATACGCAGTATTTT. The rearrangement uses TRBV4-1 and TRBJ2-3, with D tentatively TRBD2 (6 bases). The CDR3 covers 11 residues. Germline CDR1 MGHRA, CDR2 YSYEKL. V lost 10 bases and J lost 3, with 8 bases in between.

The chain employs TRBV28 and TRBJ2-7, with a weak D call TRBD2 (6 bases). Per the germline V gene, CDR1 is MDHEN and CDR2 is SYDVKM. The V end was cut by 3 bases, the J end by 3 bases, with 6 bases between. CDR3 length equals 12 residues. The chain's CDR3 is CASSLEGYEQYF. The CDR3 region has the DNA TGTGCCAGCAGTTTGGAGGGCTACGAGCAGTACTTC.

V gene TRBV5-1 combines with J gene TRBJ1-1, with D tentatively TRBD1 (6 bases). Deletions cut 0 bases from V and 6 bases from J, with 9 bases between. CDR3 size: 13 residues. Germline V gene sequence: CDR1 SGHRS, CDR2 YFSETQ. The CDR3 sequence: CASSLDRVAEAFF. CDR3 DNA: TGCGCCAGCAGCTTGGACAGGGTCGCTGAAGCTTTCTTT.

The CDR3 region is CASSLMGAGNPQETQYF. CDR3 nucleotides: TGTGCCAGCAGTTTAATGGGAGCGGGGAACCCTCAAGAGACCCAGTACTTC. The chain links TRBV27 to TRBJ2-5; 7 bases are shared with TRBD2. The ends lost 2 bases at V and 2 bases at J; junction bases unmatched: 11. The CDR3 loop spans 17 amino acids. Germline loops: CDR1 MNHEY, CDR2 SMNVEV (reference sequence).

The chain joins TRBV7-2 to TRBJ2-5, with a weak D call TRBD2 (5 bases). Germline V gene sequence: CDR1 SGHTA, CDR2 FQGNSA. This CDR3 is 16 amino acids long. The V gene lost 3 bases and the J gene lost 5 bases, with 19 bases spanning the gap. CDR3 amino acids: CASSFSGSRPWETQYF. The CDR3 DNA sequence: TGTGCCAGCAGCTTCTCGGGGTCCCGGCCGTGGGAGACCCAGTACTTC. The entire variable domain, with the rest obtained from reference TRBV7-2 and TRBJ2-5, is as follows: GAGVSQSPSNKVTEKGKDVELRCDPISGHTALYWYRQSLGQGLEFLIYFQGNSAPDKSGLPSDRFSAERTGGSVSTLTIQRTQQEDSAVYLCASSFSGSRPWETQYFGPGTRLLVL.

A few counts support this clone. This chain connects TRBV7-2 to TRBJ2-3; maybe TRBD2 (5 bases). In germline, CDR1 is SGHTA, CDR2 FQGNSA. The V gene lost 4 bases and the J gene lost 4 bases, with 15 bases spanning the gap. The CDR3 runs 15 residues. CDR3 protein: CASSSFRGRPDTQYF. The CDR3 DNA is TGTGCCAGCAGCTCCTTTAGAGGGCGCCCAGATACGCAGTATTTT.

V and J are TRBV4-2 and TRBJ1-1; tentatively, D is TRBD1 (6 bases). The CDR3 loop spans 14 amino acids. The germline V and J ends were trimmed by 5 bases and 11 bases, with 21 bases remaining between them. CDR1 and CDR2 (germline): LGHNA, YNFKEQ. This chain's CDR3 is CASSSNRDTNWAFF. The CDR3 region has the DNA TGTGCCAGCAGCTCCAACCGGGACACTAATTGGGCTTTCTTT.

This clone showed up just once. The rearrangement joins TRBV28 to TRBJ1-4; D uncertain. Trimming pared 2 bases from V and 5 bases from J, leaving 9 bases between. The CDR3 runs to 14 residues. The germline V gene has CDR1 MDHEN and CDR2 SYDVKM. CDR3 amino acids: CASSLASRNEKLFF. The CDR3 DNA follows: TGTGCCAGCAGTTTAGCGTCAAGAAATGAAAAACTGTTTTTT.

The chain joins TRBV30 to TRBJ1-6, with 10 positions matching TRBD1. The germline CDR1 and CDR2 sequences are GTSNPN and SVGIG (reference sequence). Unmatched junction bases numbered 3, after V lost 5 bases and J lost 2 bases. The CDR3 is made up of 15 amino acids. This CDR3 reads CAWAGQGAYNSPLHF. The CDR3, as DNA: TGTGCCTGGGCCGGACAGGGGGCCTATAATTCACCCCTCCACTTT.

CDR3 amino acids: CASSIGLPGAAFF. The CDR3 DNA reads TGTGCCAGTAGTATTGGGCTCCCAGGGGCGGCTTTCTTT. V usage is TRBV19 and J usage is TRBJ1-1; D possibly corresponds to TRBD1 (6 bases). The CDR3 spans 13 residues. Germline values: CDR1 LNHDA, CDR2 SQIVND (reference sequence). V was cut by 3 bases and J by 11 bases, with 16 bases left in between.

The gene calls are TRBV4-2 and TRBJ1-4; 9 nucleotides line up with TRBD1. Germline V gene data show CDR1 as LGHNA and CDR2 as YNFKEQ. This CDR3 has 14 amino acids. With V trimmed by 4 bases and J by 5 bases, 2 bases remained unmatched. CDR3 loop: CASSPGQGNEKLFF. The DNA for the CDR3 is TGTGCCAGCAGCCCCGGACAGGGGAATGAAAAACTGTTTTTT.

The gene calls are TRBV6-1 and TRBJ2-3; D is undetermined. V was cut by 8 bases and J by 2 bases, with 11 bases left in between. The CDR3 consists of 13 residues. From germline, CDR1 is MNHNS and CDR2 SASEGT. The CDR3 spells CASGEDITDTQYF. For the CDR3, the DNA is TGTGCCAGCGGAGAAGACATCACAGATACGCAGTATTTT.

The CDR3 sequence: CASSDGQRSYNEQFF. The CDR3 DNA sequence: TGCGCCAGCAGCGACGGACAGCGCTCCTACAATGAGCAGTTCTTC. The chain is built from TRBV5-1 and TRBJ2-1; D perhaps matches TRBD1 (6 bases). CDR1 is SGHRS and CDR2 is YFSETQ in the germline V gene. V dropped 4 bases and J dropped 0 bases, with 11 bases sitting between them. The CDR3 is 15 amino acids. Complete variable domain (other parts from reference TRBV5-1 and TRBJ2-1): KAGVTQTPRYLIKTRGQQVTLSCSPISGHRSVSWYQQTPGQGLQFLFEYFSETQRNKGNFPGRFSGRQFSNSRSEMNVSTLELGDSALYLCASSDGQRSYNEQFFGPGTRLTVL.

The chain joins TRBV7-3 to TRBJ1-3; 10 nucleotides align to TRBD1. The germline CDR1 and CDR2 sequences are SGHTA and FQGTGA. The CDR3 has 17 residues. V lost 4 bases, J lost 0 bases, and 6 bases stayed unmatched. DNA of the CDR3: TGTGCCAGCAGCTCGACAGGGGGCCTCTTCTCTGGAAACACCATATATTTT. Encoded protein: CASSSTGGLFSGNTIYF.

The chain carries TRBV6-5 and TRBJ1-6; weak D call: TRBD1 (5 bases). The CDR3 runs 14 residues. The germline gives CDR1 MNHEY, CDR2 SVGAGI. Trimming left V 7 bases short and J 10 bases short, with 17 bases between. The CDR3 coding sequence is TGTGCCAGCAACGGTGGCAGGGTCGGGTCACCCCTCCACTTT. This codes for CASNGGRVGSPLHF.

V usage is TRBV11-2 and J usage is TRBJ2-7; D may be TRBD1 (8 bases). The CDR3 length is 16 residues. The V end lost 4 bases, the J end lost 5 bases, and 21 bases lay between the germline ends. Germline V gene data show CDR1 as SGHAT and CDR2 as FQNNGV. The chain's CDR3 is CASSSLRTGGDHEQYF. The DNA for the CDR3 is TGTGCCAGCAGCTCATTAAGAACAGGGGGGGATCACGAGCAGTACTTC.

This clone occurred a few times. The rearrangement uses TRBV6-5 and TRBJ2-7, with TRBD1 matching 11 bases. The CDR3 runs 15 residues. With V trimmed by 5 bases and J by 2 bases, 5 bases remained unmatched. Germline lookup yields CDR1 MNHEY and CDR2 SVGAGI. As DNA, the CDR3 is TGTGCCAGCAGTCCACGGACAGGGGGCCCCTACGAGCAGTACTTC. Translated, it gives CASSPRTGGPYEQYF.

The count of this clone is one. V is TRBV6-1 and J is TRBJ1-5; D is possibly TRBD1 (5 bases). Germline V CDR1 and CDR2: MNHNS, SASEGT. V was cut by 6 bases and J by 1 base, with 10 bases left in between. This CDR3 comprises 14 residues. CDR3 region: CASRAQVSNQPQHF. The CDR3 DNA sequence: TGTGCCAGCAGGGCACAGGTAAGCAATCAGCCCCAGCATTTT.

The chain joins TRBV5-1 to TRBJ2-7, with 13 bases that match TRBD2. Germline CDR1 SGHRS, CDR2 YFSETQ. With V trimmed by 4 bases and J by 6 bases, 10 bases remained unmatched. The CDR3 extends over 16 amino acids. The CDR3 sequence is CASSQLAGGPTGEQYF. The CDR3 bases are TGCGCCAGCAGCCAACTAGCGGGAGGGCCTACTGGCGAGCAGTACTTC.

The gene calls are TRBV6-5 and TRBJ1-6; TRBD1 aligns across 7 bases. The trim removed 2 bases at V and 10 bases at J, leaving 8 bases unmatched. The CDR3 is made up of 15 amino acids. Germline CDR1 and CDR2: MNHEY and SVGAGI. The CDR3 DNA reads TGTGCCAGCAGTTACCGGGGGACAGTTGAGTCACCCCTCCACTTT. It codes for CASSYRGTVESPLHF.